This entry lists 14 T cell receptor beta chains sequenced from one sample in a study of shared clonotypes between healthy human individuals. Generated by immunoSEQ multiplex PCR, the TCRdb table keeps only in-frame clones and is missing some. The sample records around 1,900,000 clones, just over 90% being singletons. It was CD45RO-negative cells, positively selected for CCR7, that made up naive CD8 cells, with terminally differentiated effector memory CD45RA+ cells excluded. Sequenced sample: naive CD8+ T cells from PBMCs. The receptor set was obtained from a man younger than 35 in good health. Some clones in this sample may be carry-over from other donors' samples.

This clone was observed a handful of times. This sequence joins TRBV2 and TRBJ2-1; no clear D. From germline, CDR1 is SNHLY and CDR2 FYNNEI. Deletions cut 3 bases from V and 4 bases from J, with 4 bases between. The length of the CDR3 is 12 residues. CDR3 in DNA: TGTGCCAGCAGTGAGGGTTACAATGAGCAGTTCTTC. Encoded protein: CASSEGYNEQFF.

J is TRBJ1-5 and V is TRBV2; 7 bases align to TRBD1. This CDR3 is 15 amino acids long. Losses at the gene ends were 8 bases for V and 0 bases for J; bases not matched to a gene: 7. Germline V gene sequence: CDR1 SNHLY, CDR2 FYNNEI. CDR3 loop: CASQGTDYSNQPQHF. The CDR3 region has the DNA TGTGCCAGCCAAGGGACAGACTATAGCAATCAGCCCCAGCATTTT.

The rearrangement links TRBV7-2 to TRBJ2-1; D possibly corresponds to TRBD2 (6 bases). V dropped 4 bases and J dropped 7 bases, with 23 bases sitting between them. The length of the CDR3 is 17 residues. Germline assignment: CDR1 SGHTA and CDR2 FQGNSA. CDR3: CASSSPPAGRKGNEQFF. The CDR3 nucleotides read TGTGCCAGCAGCTCCCCCCCCGCGGGGCGGAAAGGGAATGAGCAGTTCTTC.

This chain connects TRBV7-9 to TRBJ2-7; the D is unclear. V was cut by 5 bases and J by 1 base, with 9 bases left in between. Germline V lookup: CDR1 SEHNR, CDR2 FQNEAQ (reference sequence). The CDR3 has 13 amino acids. The CDR3 DNA reads as TGTGCCAGCAGCGCGCCCCAGTCCTACGAGCAGTACTTC. Protein product: CASSAPQSYEQYF.

The V gene is TRBV27, the J gene TRBJ1-5; 9 positions agree with TRBD1. Germline lookup yields CDR1 MNHEY and CDR2 SMNVEV (reference sequence). The V segment lost 5 bases and the J segment 2 bases; nucleotides outside the gene matches: 4. CDR3 length: 15 residues. The CDR3 loop reads CASSPWTGGNQPQHF. In nucleotides, the CDR3 is TGTGCCAGCAGTCCATGGACAGGGGGCAATCAGCCCCAGCATTTT.

The chain joins TRBV19 to TRBJ2-7, with 9 bases identical to TRBD1. V shed 7 bases, J shed 5 bases, and the junction held 12 bases outside the gene matches. There are 15 residues in the CDR3. Germline CDR1 is LNHDA and CDR2 is SQIVND (reference sequence). The CDR3 DNA sequence: TGTGCCAGTAAGGGTGGGGACAGGGAATACCACGAGCAGTACTTC. It codes for CASKGGDREYHEQYF. The entire variable domain, with the rest obtained from reference TRBV19 and TRBJ2-7, is as follows: DGGITQSPKYLFRKEGQNVTLSCEQNLNHDAMYWYRQDPGQGLRLIYYSQIVNDFQKGDIAEGYSVSREKKESFPLTVTSAQKNPTAFYLCASKGGDREYHEQYFGPGTRLTVT.

This rearrangement joins TRBV6-5 to TRBJ2-5; TRBD2 is a possible D gene (5 bases). V gave up 6 bases and J gave up 0 bases, with 14 bases separating them. CDR1 MNHEY and CDR2 SVGAGI come from the germline V gene. The CDR3 is 15 amino acids. In DNA, the CDR3 is TGTGCCAGCAGGCCCCGAGCGGTGTACCAAGAGACCCAGTACTTC. Its protein is CASRPRAVYQETQYF.

This chain links TRBV9 with TRBJ1-1; unclear D gene. V dropped 2 bases and J dropped 4 bases, with 6 bases sitting between them. The germline V gene has CDR1 SGDLS and CDR2 YYNGEE. CDR3 size: 12 residues. The CDR3 DNA is TGTGCCAGCAGCGTCCCCAGCACTGAAGCTTTCTTT. It encodes CASSVPSTEAFF.

The chain has TRBV29-1 and TRBJ1-1, with TRBD1 matching over 7 bases. Germline lookup yields CDR1 SQVTM and CDR2 ANQGSEA. This CDR3 region has 14 residues. V was clipped by 3 bases and J by 1 base; unmatched bases: 5. In DNA, the CDR3 is TGCAGCGTTGAGGGGGCAGGGGGGAACACTGAAGCTTTCTTT. Translation: CSVEGAGGNTEAFF.

The genes are TRBV6-5 and TRBJ2-7; no firm D call. This CDR3 contains 13 residues. The V gene lost 2 bases and the J gene lost 4 bases, with 9 bases spanning the gap. Germline lookup yields CDR1 MNHEY and CDR2 SVGAGI. The CDR3: CASSYLPRYEQYF. The DNA for the CDR3 is TGTGCCAGCAGTTACCTACCCAGATACGAGCAGTACTTC.

This chain links TRBV7-9 with TRBJ2-3; 7 bases line up with TRBD1. CDR3 length: 16 amino acids. From germline, CDR1 is SEHNR and CDR2 FQNEAQ (reference sequence). The junction had 10 bases not matched to a gene; V was cut back by 5 bases and J by 2 bases. CDR3 sequence (DNA): TGTGCCAGCAGCATTCTACAGGGGATACCCACAGATACGCAGTATTTT. Its translation is CASSILQGIPTDTQYF. The full variable domain, rest sourced from reference TRBV7-9 and TRBJ2-3, is DTGVSQNPRHKITKRGQNVTFRCDPISEHNRLYWYRQTLGQGPEFLTYFQNEAQLEKSRLLSDRFSAERPKGSFSTLEIQRTEQGDSAMYLCASSILQGIPTDTQYFGPGTRLTVL.

The V gene is TRBV29-1, the J gene TRBJ2-1; 9 nucleotides line up with TRBD2. The junction had 4 bases not matched to a gene; V was cut back by 4 bases and J by 0 bases. Germline assignment: CDR1 SQVTM and CDR2 ANQGSEA. The length of the CDR3 is 15 residues. The CDR3 region is CSVGGGRVSYNEQFF. As DNA, the CDR3 is TGCAGCGTTGGCGGCGGGAGGGTCTCCTACAATGAGCAGTTCTTC.

With respect to this clone: Within the sample, other DNA sequences also encode this same CDR3. The chain carries TRBV6-5 and TRBJ2-5, with D perhaps TRBD1 (6 bases). The CDR3 consists of 13 residues. Trimming took 5 bases from V and 3 from J, leaving 10 bases between them. The germline V gene encodes CDR1 MNHEY and CDR2 SVGAGI. DNA for the CDR3: TGTGCCAGCAGTCTGGACAGAGAAGAGACCCAGTACTTC. This gives the protein CASSLDREETQYF.

The V and J genes are TRBV6-5 and TRBJ2-7, with 8 bases matching TRBD1. Germline lookup yields CDR1 MNHEY and CDR2 SVGAGI. Trimming took 7 bases from V and 3 from J; bases not matched to a gene: 8. The length of the CDR3 is 14 residues. The CDR3 loop is CASTPGTGFYEQYF. For the CDR3, the DNA is TGTGCCAGCACCCCAGGGACAGGTTTCTACGAGCAGTACTTC.